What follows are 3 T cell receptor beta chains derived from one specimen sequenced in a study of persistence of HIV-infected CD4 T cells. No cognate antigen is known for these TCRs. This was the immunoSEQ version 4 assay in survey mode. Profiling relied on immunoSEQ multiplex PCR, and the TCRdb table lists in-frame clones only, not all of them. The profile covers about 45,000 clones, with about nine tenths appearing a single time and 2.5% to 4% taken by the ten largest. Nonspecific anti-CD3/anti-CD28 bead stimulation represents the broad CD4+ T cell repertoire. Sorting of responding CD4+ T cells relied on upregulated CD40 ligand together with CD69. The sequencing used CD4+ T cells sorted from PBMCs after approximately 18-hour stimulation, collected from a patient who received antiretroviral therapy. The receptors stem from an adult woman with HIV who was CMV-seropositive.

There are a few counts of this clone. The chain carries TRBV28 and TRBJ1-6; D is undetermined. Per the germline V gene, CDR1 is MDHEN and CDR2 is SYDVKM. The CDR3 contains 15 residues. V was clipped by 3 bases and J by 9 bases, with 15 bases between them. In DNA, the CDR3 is TGTGCCAGCAGTTTGTTCCTGAGATATCCTTCACCCCTCCACTTT. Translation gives CASSLFLRYPSPLHF. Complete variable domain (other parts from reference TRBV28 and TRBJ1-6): DVKVTQSSRYLVKRTGEKVFLECVQDMDHENMFWYRQDPGLGLRLIYFSYDVKMKEKGDIPEGYSVSREKKERFSLILESASTNQTSMYLCASSLFLRYPSPLHFGNGTRLTVT.

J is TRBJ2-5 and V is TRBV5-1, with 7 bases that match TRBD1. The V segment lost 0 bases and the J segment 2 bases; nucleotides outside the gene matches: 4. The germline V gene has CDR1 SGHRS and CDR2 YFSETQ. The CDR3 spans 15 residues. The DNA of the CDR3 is TGCGCCAGCAGCTTGGACCCGGGACAGCAAGAGACCCAGTACTTC. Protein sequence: CASSLDPGQQETQYF.

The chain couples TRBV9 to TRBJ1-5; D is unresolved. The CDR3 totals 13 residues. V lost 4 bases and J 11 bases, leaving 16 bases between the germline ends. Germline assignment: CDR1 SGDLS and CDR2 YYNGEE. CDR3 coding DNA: TGTGCCAGCAGCCAAGACCCCGATTCCGCCCAGCATTTT. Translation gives CASSQDPDSAQHF.